A single sample is the source of the 25 T cell receptor beta chains below, sequenced in a study of cytomegalovirus exposure and HLA in healthy donors. 13 Jbeta primers and 60 Vbeta primers were used for the PCR. Data came from immunoSEQ multiplex PCR; TCRdb stores just in-frame clones and leaves some out. The sample yields around 150,000 clones, around two thirds seen once. The sample taken for sequencing was PBMCs. The receptors here all came from a woman aged 35 to 49 in good health and CMV-seronegative.

This chain uses TRBV4-2 with TRBJ1-1, with 10 bases that match TRBD1. The CDR3 length is 14 residues. Germline V gene lookup returns CDR1 LGHNA and CDR2 YNFKEQ. The ends lost 0 bases at V and 7 bases at J; junction bases unmatched: 2. The CDR3 nucleotides read TGTGCCAGCAGCCAAGAAGGACAGGGGGATGAAGCTTTCTTT. It translates to CASSQEGQGDEAFF.

The rearrangement links TRBV28 to TRBJ1-1, with D possibly being TRBD1 (6 bases). The V end lost 7 bases, the J end lost 3 bases, and 27 bases lay between the germline ends. Germline V gene sequence: CDR1 MDHEN, CDR2 SYDVKM. The CDR3 is 18 residues long. The CDR3 nucleotides are TGTGCCAGCAACCCCATGCTATCGGGGGGGCGAATCGACACTGAAGCTTTCTTT. Protein product: CASNPMLSGGRIDTEAFF.

This clone was observed a handful of times. The identical CDR3 is also encoded by other nucleotide sequences in the sample. The gene calls are TRBV7-9 and TRBJ2-2; D gene unclear. The CDR3 has 11 residues. Between the trimmed V and J ends, which lost 6 bases and 5 bases, there was a span of 4 bases. In germline, CDR1 is SEHNR, CDR2 FQNEAQ (reference sequence). CDR3: CASSRTGELFF. The CDR3 DNA reads as TGTGCCAGCAGTCGGACCGGGGAGCTGTTTTTT.

The V gene is TRBV7-6, the J gene TRBJ1-2, with 7 bases lining up with TRBD1. The germline V gene encodes CDR1 SGHVS and CDR2 FNYEAQ. V lost 1 base to trimming and J lost 6 bases; unmatched junction nucleotides: 2. The CDR3 length is 13 residues. The CDR3: CASSLGQGNGYTF. The CDR3 nucleotides read TGTGCCAGCAGCTTAGGACAGGGCAATGGCTACACCTTC.

There are a few counts of this clone. In nucleotides, the CDR3 is TGTGCCAGCGGATTCCGGGACAGGCCACCCTACGAGCAGTACTTC. Its translation: CASGFRDRPPYEQYF. This chain joins TRBV27 and TRBJ2-7, with 8 bases lining up with TRBD1. With V trimmed by 8 bases and J by 2 bases, 11 bases remained unmatched. CDR3 length: 15 residues. In germline, CDR1 is MNHEY, CDR2 SMNVEV (reference sequence).

The table lists this clone with a few counts. The chain recombines TRBV12-5 with TRBJ1-6; D remains ambiguous. The V and J ends lost 0 bases and 13 bases respectively, with 10 bases between them. Germline CDR1 is LGHNT and CDR2 is FRNRAP. The CDR3 loop spans 13 amino acids. DNA for the CDR3: TGTGCTAGTGGTTTGGTGACGGGGTCGCCCCTCCACTTT. Protein sequence: CASGLVTGSPLHF.

Here the CDR3 DNA reads TGTGCCAGCAGCCCGAGCGGGGGGCCAACAGATACGCAGTATTTT. Translated, it gives CASSPSGGPTDTQYF. The gene calls are TRBV14 and TRBJ2-3; 9 nucleotides align to TRBD2. CDR1 SGHDN and CDR2 FVKESK come from the germline V gene. This CDR3 has 15 residues. V shed 4 bases and J 3 bases; nucleotides not matched to a gene: 5.

The CDR3 DNA sequence: TGTGCCAGTAGTAGCGGGTCTAGCGGGCTTTCCTACGAGCAGTACTTC. The encoded protein is CASSSGSSGLSYEQYF. The V call is TRBV19, the J call TRBJ2-7, with 8 bases that match TRBD2. From germline, CDR1 is LNHDA and CDR2 SQIVND (reference sequence). CDR3 length equals 16 residues. J lost 1 base, V lost 4 bases, and 9 bases had no gene match.

This clone was observed once. Other DNA sequences of this sample code for an identical CDR3. This rearrangement joins TRBV28 to TRBJ2-3, with 7 bases matching TRBD1. After removal of 6 bases from V and 0 bases from J, the junction contained 3 bases not matched to a gene. The CDR3 totals 14 residues. Germline values: CDR1 MDHEN, CDR2 SYDVKM. CDR3 sequence (DNA): TGTGCCAGCAGCTCAGGGGGTAGCACAGATACGCAGTATTTT. Protein: CASSSGGSTDTQYF.

The chain combines TRBV4-3 with TRBJ2-1; possibly TRBD2 for D (5 bases). The CDR3 is 17 amino acids. In germline, CDR1 is LGHNA, CDR2 YSLEER. The V gene lost 0 bases and the J gene lost 4 bases, with 16 bases spanning the gap. CDR3: CASSQDLFIGGYNEQFF. CDR3 coding DNA: TGCGCCAGCAGCCAAGATCTTTTTATCGGCGGGTACAATGAGCAGTTCTTC.

V is TRBV9 and J is TRBJ2-5; 11 bases fit TRBD2. Germline trimming cut 0 bases from V and 0 bases from J; bases unmatched to any gene: 10. From germline, CDR1 is SGDLS and CDR2 YYNGEE. The CDR3 is 19 amino acids. The CDR3 bases are TGTGCCAGCAGCGTAGGGCTAGCGGGGGGCCCAAGTTACCAAGAGACCCAGTACTTC. This encodes CASSVGLAGGPSYQETQYF.

This chain uses TRBV6-1 with TRBJ1-5; 10 bases align to TRBD1. The CDR3 extends over 15 amino acids. Unmatched junction bases numbered 9, after V lost 7 bases and J lost 6 bases. CDR1 is MNHNS and CDR2 is SASEGT in the germline V gene. The DNA of the CDR3 is TGTGCCAGCATTGAGACAGGGGGCAGGAGTCAGCCCCAGCATTTT. It yields the protein CASIETGGRSQPQHF.

The chain recombines TRBV28 with TRBJ1-3; the D gene is possibly TRBD1 (6 bases). The V end lost 10 bases, the J end lost 0 bases, and 16 bases lay between the germline ends. CDR1 and CDR2 from the germline V gene are MDHEN and SYDVKM. This CDR3 has 15 amino acids. The CDR3 spells CATRGGAFSGNTIYF. CDR3 coding DNA: TGTGCCACCCGAGGGGGGGCCTTCTCTGGAAACACCATATATTTT. The whole variable domain, filled in from reference TRBV28 and TRBJ1-3, reads DVKVTQSSRYLVKRTGEKVFLECVQDMDHENMFWYRQDPGLGLRLIYFSYDVKMKEKGDIPEGYSVSREKKERFSLILESASTNQTSMYLCATRGGAFSGNTIYFGEGSWLTVV.

This chain uses TRBV27 with TRBJ2-7, with D possibly matching TRBD1 (6 bases). The germline V gene has CDR1 MNHEY and CDR2 SMNVEV (reference sequence). CDR3 length equals 15 residues. The V gene lost 6 bases and the J gene lost 2 bases, with 17 bases spanning the gap. Here the CDR3 DNA reads TGTGCCAGCAGCCATACAGGGAGAAGAACCTACGAGCAGTACTTC. The encoded protein is CASSHTGRRTYEQYF.

This clone was counted a few times. The V and J genes are TRBV7-2 and TRBJ1-2, with D possibly being TRBD1 (6 bases). Trimming cost V 6 bases and J 5 bases, with 16 bases left between them. Germline values: CDR1 SGHTA, CDR2 FQGNSA. The CDR3 is 14 residues long. DNA for the CDR3: TGTGCCAGCAGTTTCCAGGGGCAAAGATATGGCTACACCTTC. It codes for CASSFQGQRYGYTF.

The V and J genes are TRBV7-7 and TRBJ2-5; D gene ambiguous. The germline gives CDR1 SSHAT, CDR2 FNYEAQ (reference sequence). Deletions cut 3 bases from V and 2 bases from J, with 7 bases between. This CDR3 contains 13 residues. Here the CDR3 reads CASSLNRQETQYF. CDR3 nucleotide sequence: TGTGCCAGCAGCTTGAACAGACAAGAGACCCAGTACTTC.

The chain couples TRBV5-1 to TRBJ1-1; D gene ambiguous. The CDR3 is made up of 14 amino acids. The ends were cut back, 5 bases at V and 0 bases at J, with 11 bases in the middle. Germline V lookup: CDR1 SGHRS, CDR2 YFSETQ. The CDR3 is CASSDYSMNTEAFF. CDR3 DNA sequence: TGCGCCAGCAGTGATTACAGTATGAACACTGAAGCTTTCTTT.

The chain has TRBV27 and TRBJ1-1, with a possible D match to TRBD1 (6 bases). The V end was cut by 9 bases, the J end by 5 bases, with 16 bases between. This CDR3 spans 13 amino acids. Germline V gene lookup returns CDR1 MNHEY and CDR2 SMNVEV (reference sequence). DNA for the CDR3: TGTGCCAGTGCCGAGGGGGTTGGTACTGAAGCTTTCTTT. Protein product: CASAEGVGTEAFF.

This chain uses TRBV27 with TRBJ2-1; D unresolved. Germline values: CDR1 MNHEY, CDR2 SMNVEV (reference sequence). This CDR3 is built from 14 residues. V lost 3 bases, J lost 0 bases, and 6 bases lay in between. The CDR3 loop reads CASSFWASYNEQFF. CDR3 coding DNA: TGTGCCAGCAGTTTCTGGGCCTCCTACAATGAGCAGTTCTTC.

The chain has TRBV4-1 and TRBJ1-5, with no clear D. The germline V gene encodes CDR1 MGHRA and CDR2 YSYEKL. V was shortened by 0 bases and J by 0 bases, with 3 bases between the two germline ends. The CDR3 runs 14 residues. The CDR3 DNA follows: TGCGCCAGCAGCCAAGATCATAGCAATCAGCCCCAGCATTTT. Translating gives CASSQDHSNQPQHF.

The J gene is TRBJ1-5, the V gene TRBV6-6, with 7 nucleotides matching TRBD1. V gave up 4 bases and J gave up 0 bases; unmatched junction bases: 6. Germline assignment: CDR1 MNHNY and CDR2 SVGAGI (reference sequence). The CDR3 spans 16 residues. CDR3 nucleotide sequence: TGTGCCAGCAGTTCCCGGGACAGTTATAGCAATCAGCCCCAGCATTTT. It translates to CASSSRDSYSNQPQHF.

In this sample, this clone turned up once. V gene TRBV7-9 combines with J gene TRBJ1-1, with 9 bases identical to TRBD1. The J segment lost 14 bases and the V segment lost 3 bases, leaving 4 bases of the junction unmatched. Germline CDR1 SEHNR, CDR2 FQNEAQ (reference sequence). The CDR3 has 11 residues. The CDR3 DNA reads TGTGCCAGCAGCTTTGACAGGGGGGCGTTCTTT. Protein product: CASSFDRGAFF. The entire variable domain, with the rest obtained from reference TRBV7-9 and TRBJ1-1, is as follows: DTGVSQNPRHKITKRGQNVTFRCDPISEHNRLYWYRQTLGQGPEFLTYFQNEAQLEKSRLLSDRFSAERPKGSFSTLEIQRTEQGDSAMYLCASSFDRGAFFGQGTRLTVV.

CDR3 region: CASSGLRTGSWGYTF. The CDR3 coding sequence is TGTGCCAGCAGCGGACTCAGGACAGGATCGTGGGGCTACACCTTC. The chain employs TRBV7-9 and TRBJ1-2; 7 bases are shared with TRBD1. J lost 8 bases, V lost 5 bases, and 14 bases had no gene match. The CDR3 has 15 residues. The germline gives CDR1 SEHNR, CDR2 FQNEAQ (reference sequence).

In DNA, the CDR3 is TGTGCCAGTAAAATAGCGGGGGCCTCAGATACGCAGTATTTT. It translates to CASKIAGASDTQYF. The V and J genes are TRBV19 and TRBJ2-3, with 9 bases fitting TRBD2. The CDR3 covers 14 residues. Germline values: CDR1 LNHDA, CDR2 SQIVND (reference sequence). V was pared by 7 bases and J by 4 bases, with 6 bases of the junction left unmatched. Full variable domain (rest looked up from reference TRBV19 and TRBJ2-3): DGGITQSPKYLFRKEGQNVTLSCEQNLNHDAMYWYRQDPGQGLRLIYYSQIVNDFQKGDIAEGYSVSREKKESFPLTVTSAQKNPTAFYLCASKIAGASDTQYFGPGTRLTVL.

The chain uses TRBV6-5 and TRBJ2-7; D ambiguous. Germline V gives CDR1 MNHEY, CDR2 SVGAGI. The germline V and J ends were trimmed by 8 bases and 0 bases, with 14 bases remaining between them. This CDR3 has 14 amino acids. Here the CDR3 reads CASGLSGISYEQYF. CDR3 coding DNA: TGTGCCAGCGGCCTATCAGGTATCTCCTACGAGCAGTACTTC.